This TCR beta chain emerged from a study of blood T cell repertoires in COVID-19. At the level of the study: Samples of COVID-19 (acute and convalescent) were obtained from the United States, Italy and Spain. In each case, the material was cDNA or gDNA derived from T cells, B-cell-depleted T cells, or PBMCs.

CDR1 and CDR2 from the germline V gene are SGHTA and FQGTGA. The V gene lost 5 bases and the J gene lost 0 bases, with 10 bases spanning the gap. The CDR3 consists of 14 residues. As processed by the authors: Quantification of nucleated cells was approximated via reference gene primer amplification. Libraries were prepared by immunoSEQ multiplex PCR; TCRdb keeps only in-frame clonotypes and omits some of them. V and J calls plus clone size are reproduced from that table; the DNA served to infer D and trimming. The top ten clones hold 22% of a sample with tens of thousands of clones, about 86% of them seen once.

This sequence originates from an elderly woman in a cohort sampled during active or convalescent COVID-19. The rearrangement links TRBV7-3 to TRBJ1-1; D not resolved. The material sequenced was peripheral blood. The CDR3: CASSPSPVNTEAFF. The CDR3 DNA reads TGTGCCAGCAGCCCATCCCCGGTGAACACTGAAGCTTTCTTT.